Below are 21 T cell receptor beta chains sequenced from a single sample in a study of T cells in Graves' hyperthyroidism and ophthalmopathy (dated by TCRdb to between 2018 and 2020). Preparation of the library involved multiplex PCR. Sequencing relied on an Illumina HiSeq 2000. The TCR beta CDR3 regions were amplified from RNA transcripts. The first round of RT-PCR for the TCR CDR3 was performed with the HTBI primer set and the Qiagen OneStep RT-PCR kit. TCRdb redid the processing of the public reads, applying fastp at Q25 and MiXCR, and retained in-frame beta chains. Rows are combined by CDR3 protein, so each entry shows the most common genes and DNA. This sample has 560,000 or so distinct CDR3 sequences in its table, and 15% to 20% of those were observed once. Approximately 50% of the sample is held by the ten biggest clonotypes. Sequenced sample: blood. These receptors were collected from a man aged 35 to 55 with Graves' ophthalmopathy.

This clonotype was seen a few times. The genes are TRBV29-1 and TRBJ2-1, with 10 nucleotides matching TRBD1. J was trimmed by 5 bases and V by 0 bases; bases with no gene match: 7. Per the germline V gene, CDR1 is SQVTM and CDR2 is ANQGSEA. CDR3 length equals 16 residues. The CDR3 region has the DNA TGCAGCGTTGAAGAATCCGGACAGGGGGTCGACAATGAGCAGTTCTTC. Its protein product is CSVEESGQGVDNEQFF.

This clonotype was found a few times. The rearrangement links TRBV3-1 to TRBJ2-1; D uncertain. V was pared by 0 bases and J by 4 bases, with 4 bases between. CDR1 LGHDT and CDR2 YNNKEL come from the germline V gene (reference sequence). This CDR3 is built from 13 residues. The CDR3, as DNA: TGTGCCAGCAGCCAAGAGGGGTACAATGAGCAGTTCTTC. Its protein is CASSQEGYNEQFF.

As for this clonotype: Sequence at one end of the junction differs from germline and may be a read error. V usage is TRBV5-1 and J usage is TRBJ1-4; D uncertain. The CDR3 spans 15 residues. Germline assignment: CDR1 SGHRS and CDR2 YFSETQ. CDR3 in DNA: TGCGCCGGCAGCTTGTCTGGCAGGCGGGAAGAAAAACTGTTTTTT. Translated, it gives CAGSLSGRREEKLFF.

This clonotype was counted ten times or more. This chain links TRBV2 with TRBJ1-3; D uncertain. CDR1 is SNHLY, CDR2 FYNNEI, per germline. Trimming shortened V by 2 bases and J by 3 bases, and 8 bases separated the two germline ends. The CDR3 spans 14 residues. CDR3 nucleotides: TGTGCCAGCAGTGAATATGGTGTTGGAAACACCATATATTTT. It specifies CASSEYGVGNTIYF.

The chain carries TRBV6-5 and TRBJ2-7, with TRBD2 matching over 13 bases. The germline CDR1 and CDR2 sequences are MNHEY and SVGAGI. The trim removed 2 bases at V and 2 bases at J, leaving 6 bases unmatched. The CDR3 is 17 residues long. CDR3 DNA sequence: TGTGCCAGCAGTTACGGACTAGCGGGAGAGGGTGCCTACGAGCAGTACTTC. This encodes CASSYGLAGEGAYEQYF.

The chain is built from TRBV12-3 or TRBV12-4 and TRBJ2-7; D is perhaps TRBD2 (6 bases). Trimming cost V 6 bases and J 7 bases, with 16 bases left between them. The CDR3 is 13 residues long. The CDR3 sequence: CASSPPTRWEQYF. In DNA, the CDR3 is TGTGCCAGCAGCCCTCCGACTAGGTGGGAGCAGTACTTC.

The J gene is TRBJ2-2, the V gene TRBV13; the D is unclear. The V end lost 3 bases, the J end lost 3 bases, and 5 bases lay between the germline ends. Germline V gene sequence: CDR1 PRHDT, CDR2 FYEKMQ (reference sequence). The CDR3 is made up of 13 amino acids. In DNA form, the CDR3 reads TGTGCCAGCAGCTTCGGGTACACCGGGGAGCTGTTTTTT. This translates into CASSFGYTGELFF.

This clonotype was counted between two and nine times. The chain recombines TRBV14 with TRBJ1-5, with 7 nucleotides matching TRBD1. The germline gives CDR1 SGHDN, CDR2 FVKESK. The CDR3 is made up of 16 amino acids. V lost 1 base to trimming and J lost 4 bases; unmatched junction nucleotides: 7. CDR3 sequence (DNA): TGTGCCAGCAGCCAAGCCGACAGGGTGGCGAATCAGCCCCAGCATTTT. Its protein product is CASSQADRVANQPQHF.

This clonotype has only a few counts. The chain links TRBV12-3 or TRBV12-4 to TRBJ2-6; no clear D. This CDR3 spans 15 amino acids. With 6 bases removed from V and 0 bases from J, the gap between germline ends came to 9 bases. CDR3 sequence (DNA): TGTGCCAGCAGCCGACACCTCTCTGGGGCCAACGTCCTGACTTTC. This sequence encodes CASSRHLSGANVLTF.

In its sample, this clonotype was seen a few times. The chain is built from TRBV24-1 and TRBJ2-3; the match to TRBD2 covers 12 bases. J was trimmed by 6 bases and V by 7 bases; bases with no gene match: 10. This CDR3 region has 16 residues. Per germline, CDR1 KGHDR and CDR2 SFDVKD. The CDR3 DNA is TGTGCCACCAGAAATAAGACTAGCGGGAGTTTGGATACGCAGTATTTT. Its translation: CATRNKTSGSLDTQYF.

This clonotype was detected a few times. J is TRBJ2-1 and V is TRBV20-1, with D perhaps TRBD2 (5 bases). Germline V lookup: CDR1 DFQATT, CDR2 SNEGSKA (reference sequence). The CDR3 has 12 residues. The CDR3 region has the DNA TGCAGCACTATGGGAGTTAACAATGAGCAGTTCTTC. Amino acids: CSTMGVNNEQFF.

This clonotype appeared a few times. The rearrangement joins TRBV18 to TRBJ2-3; D remains ambiguous. Germline V CDR1 and CDR2: KGHSH, LQKENI. This CDR3 has 13 residues. The V end was cut by 5 bases, the J end by 3 bases, with 9 bases between. The DNA of the CDR3 is TGTGCCAGCTCAATCTCGCAGACAGATACGCAGTATTTT. This codes for CASSISQTDTQYF.

The sample holds a few counts of this clonotype. The V gene is TRBV28, the J gene TRBJ2-4; the D is unclear. V was pared by 2 bases and J by 7 bases, with 9 bases between. Germline V lookup: CDR1 MDHEN, CDR2 SYDVKM. The CDR3 sequence is 13 residues long. In DNA form, the CDR3 reads TGTGCCAGCAGTTTAGACAATTCGAACATTCAGTACTTC. Amino acid sequence: CASSLDNSNIQYF.

This chain joins TRBV7-3 and TRBJ1-1; D not resolved. The length of the CDR3 is 14 residues. V was pared by 2 bases and J by 6 bases, with 13 bases between. Looked up from germline, CDR1 is SGHTA and CDR2 is FQGTGA. CDR3 in DNA: TGTGCCAGCAGCTTATGGGGAGGTAGTTCTGAAGCTTTCTTT. This sequence encodes CASSLWGGSSEAFF.

The chain recombines TRBV4-2 with TRBJ1-2; D uncertain. The germline V and J ends were trimmed by 1 base and 1 base, with 10 bases remaining between them. CDR1 is LGHNA, CDR2 YNFKEQ, per germline. The CDR3 is 15 amino acids. In DNA, the CDR3 is TGTGCCAGCAGCCAAGTTCACGGAGATAACTATGGCTACACCTTC. Protein sequence: CASSQVHGDNYGYTF.

This clonotype has a handful of counts. The chain uses TRBV29-1 and TRBJ2-5; 7 bases agree with TRBD1. The CDR3 is made up of 17 amino acids. Germline CDR1 and CDR2: SQVTM and ANQGSEA. V trimming: 0 bases; J trimming: 1 base; junction bases outside the gene matches: 11. In nucleotides, the CDR3 is TGCAGCGTTGAAGATTTGCCAGGGGGAGCCCCCCAAGAGACCCAGTACTTC. Translating it yields CSVEDLPGGAPQETQYF.

This clonotype came up many times. The V gene is TRBV11-2, the J gene TRBJ2-7; D is ambiguous. This CDR3 is built from 13 residues. Germline V CDR1 and CDR2: SGHAT, FQNNGV. Deletions cut 2 bases from V and 6 bases from J, with 11 bases between. The CDR3 DNA sequence: TGTGCCAGCAGCTTAATGGTTAGGGCCGAGCAGTACTTC. Protein sequence: CASSLMVRAEQYF.

The chain employs TRBV13 and TRBJ1-3; tentative D call: TRBD1 (5 bases). The germline V gene has CDR1 PRHDT and CDR2 FYEKMQ (reference sequence). The CDR3 runs to 15 residues. V lost 7 bases to trimming and J lost 0 bases, with 13 bases between them. The CDR3 spells CASTFSGTSGNTIYF. CDR3 coding DNA: TGTGCCAGCACCTTTTCGGGGACCTCTGGAAACACCATATATTTT. Full variable domain (outside the CDR3, taken from reference TRBV13 and TRBJ1-3): AAGVIQSPRHLIKEKRETATLKCYPIPRHDTVYWYQQGPGQDPQFLISFYEKMQSDKGSIPDRFSAQQFSDYHSELNMSSLELGDSALYFCASTFSGTSGNTIYFGEGSWLTVV.

This clonotype was seen repeatedly, ten times or more. The chain is built from TRBV12-3 or TRBV12-4 and TRBJ1-3; maybe TRBD1 (6 bases). This CDR3 has 15 residues. The V gene lost 5 bases and the J gene lost 0 bases, with 11 bases spanning the gap. CDR3 in amino acids: CASSETGNSGNTIYF. The CDR3 DNA reads as TGTGCCAGCAGTGAAACAGGGAACTCTGGAAACACCATATATTTT.

This clonotype was detected many times. The chain carries TRBV12-3 or TRBV12-4 and TRBJ2-1, with D perhaps matching TRBD1 or TRBD2 (5 bases each). CDR3 length: 15 residues. V shed 3 bases and J shed 4 bases, with 13 bases lying between them. CDR3 residues: CASSLRPGQYNEQFF. CDR3 DNA sequence: TGTGCCAGCAGTTTGCGGCCGGGGCAGTACAATGAGCAGTTCTTC.

This chain links TRBV5-6 with TRBJ1-6; D might be TRBD1 (5 bases). Trimming took off 0 bases at V and 7 bases at J, with 14 bases between the two ends. Germline V CDR1 and CDR2: SGHDT, YYEEEE. The CDR3 consists of 16 residues. CDR3 region: CASSLVAGVRNSPLHF. The CDR3 DNA reads TGTGCCAGCAGCTTGGTCGCGGGGGTCAGAAATTCACCCCTCCACTTT.